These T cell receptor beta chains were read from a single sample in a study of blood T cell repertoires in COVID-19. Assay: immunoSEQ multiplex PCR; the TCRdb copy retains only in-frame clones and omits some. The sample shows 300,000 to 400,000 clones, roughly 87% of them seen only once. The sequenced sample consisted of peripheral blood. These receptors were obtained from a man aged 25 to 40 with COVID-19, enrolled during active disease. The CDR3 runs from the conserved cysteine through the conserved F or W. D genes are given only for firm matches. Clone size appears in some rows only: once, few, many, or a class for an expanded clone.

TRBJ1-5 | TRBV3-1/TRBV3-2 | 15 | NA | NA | TGTGCCAGCAGCCAAGATTGGGGAGGCAATCAGCCCCAGCATTTT | CASSQDWGGNQPQHF
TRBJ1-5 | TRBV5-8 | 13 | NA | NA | TGTGCCAGCAGTTTTGACAGGAGTCAGCCCCAGCATTTT | CASSFDRSQPQHF
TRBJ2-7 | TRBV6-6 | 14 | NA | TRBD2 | TGTGCCAGCAGACAGGGACTAGCTACCTACGAGCAGTACTTC | CASRQGLATYEQYF
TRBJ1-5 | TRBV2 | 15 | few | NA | TGTGCCAGCACAGCGGGGGATTGGAGCAATCAGCCCCAGCATTTT | CASTAGDWSNQPQHF
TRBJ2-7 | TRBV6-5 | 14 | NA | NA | TGTGCCAGCAGCCGCGCGGCAGGGAAAGCCGAGCAGTACTTC | CASSRAAGKAEQYF
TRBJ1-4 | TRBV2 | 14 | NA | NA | TGTGCCACTAGCCCCCGCAGGGGTAATGAAAAACTGTTTTTT | CATSPRRGNEKLFF
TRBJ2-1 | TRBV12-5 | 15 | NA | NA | TGTGCTAGTGTTGGAGGAGGGGCCCTCTACAATGAGCAGTTCTTC | CASVGGGALYNEQFF
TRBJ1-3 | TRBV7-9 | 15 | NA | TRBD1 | TGTGCCAGCAGCCCGGGACAGGCATCTGGAAACACCATATATTTT | CASSPGQASGNTIYF
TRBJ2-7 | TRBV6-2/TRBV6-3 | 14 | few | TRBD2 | TGTGCCAGCAGTTACTCCGGGACTAGTTACGAGCAGTACTTC | CASSYSGTSYEQYF
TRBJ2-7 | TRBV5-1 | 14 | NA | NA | TGCGCCAGCAGCGTGACTAGTCAAGCCTACGAGCAGTACTTC | CASSVTSQAYEQYF
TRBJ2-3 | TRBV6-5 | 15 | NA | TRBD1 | TGTGCCAGCAGTTATCAGGGGGATAGCACAGATACGCAGTATTTT | CASSYQGDSTDTQYF
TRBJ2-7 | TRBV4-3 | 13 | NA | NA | TGCGCCAGCAGCCAAGTTAGGGGCTACGAGCAGTACTTC | CASSQVRGYEQYF
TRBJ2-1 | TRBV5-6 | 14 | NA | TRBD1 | TGTGCCAGCAGCTTGGGGACAGGGTTCGATGAGCAGTTCTTC | CASSLGTGFDEQFF
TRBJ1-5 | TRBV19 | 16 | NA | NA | TGTGCCAGTGCGGGAGGGGGAGGAGGGATCAATCAGCCCCAGCATTTT | CASAGGGGGINQPQHF
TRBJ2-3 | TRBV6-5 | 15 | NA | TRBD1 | TGTGCCAGCACGCACAGGGGTCTGGGCACAGATACGCAGTATTTT | CASTHRGLGTDTQYF
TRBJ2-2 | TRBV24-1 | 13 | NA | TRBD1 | TGTGCCATCCAGGGGGAAAACACCGGGGAGCTGTTTTTT | CAIQGENTGELFF
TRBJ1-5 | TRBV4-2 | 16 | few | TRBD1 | TGTGCCAGCAGTACCTCCGGGACAGGGAGCAATCAGCCCCAGCATTTT | CASSTSGTGSNQPQHF
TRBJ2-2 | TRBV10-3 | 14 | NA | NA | TGTGCCATCACTGGGCAGGGAACGGCGGGGGAGCTGTTTTTT | CAITGQGTAGELFF
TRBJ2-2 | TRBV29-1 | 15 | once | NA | TGCAGCGTTGAACCCAGCCCGGGAGTCACCGGGGAGCTGTTTTTT | CSVEPSPGVTGELFF
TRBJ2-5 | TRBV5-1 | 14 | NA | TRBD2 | TGCGCCAGCAGCTTGACTAGCGGCCAAGAGACCCAGTACTTC | CASSLTSGQETQYF
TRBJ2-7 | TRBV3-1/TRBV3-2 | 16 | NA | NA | TGTGCCAGCAGCCCCAGGGAGGGGGGGCACTCCTACGAGCAGTACTTC | CASSPREGGHSYEQYF
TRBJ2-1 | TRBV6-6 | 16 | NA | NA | TGTGCCAGCAGTTACGGCCACAGGCAGGGGAGGGATGAGCAGTTCTTC | CASSYGHRQGRDEQFF
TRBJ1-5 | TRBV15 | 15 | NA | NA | TGTGCCACCAGCAGACAGGGCGGTTTCAATCAGCCCCAGCATTTT | CATSRQGGFNQPQHF
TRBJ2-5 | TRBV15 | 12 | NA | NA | TGTGCCACCAGCATACGAGGAGAGACCCAGTACTTC | CATSIRGETQYF
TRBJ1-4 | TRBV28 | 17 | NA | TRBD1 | TGTGCCAGCAGTTTAGGCTACAGGACAGGCTCGAATGAAAAACTGTTTTTT | CASSLGYRTGSNEKLFF
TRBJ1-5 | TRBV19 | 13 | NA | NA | TGTGCCAGTAGTATATCAAGCAATCAGCCCCAGCATTTT | CASSISSNQPQHF
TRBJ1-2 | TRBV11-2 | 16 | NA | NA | TGTGCCAGCAGTTTACGGAGCCGACCGGGAAACTATGGCTACACCTTC | CASSLRSRPGNYGYTF
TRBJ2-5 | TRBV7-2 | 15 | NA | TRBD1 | TGTGCCAGCAGCTTAGCGTGGGACAGAAAAGAGACCCAGTACTTC | CASSLAWDRKETQYF
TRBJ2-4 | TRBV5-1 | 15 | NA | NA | TGCGCCAGCAGCCCTATCATGGGACTCGAAAACATTCAGTACTTC | CASSPIMGLENIQYF
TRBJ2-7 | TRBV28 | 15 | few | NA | TGTGCCAGCAGTTTATCTGGGACAACCACCTACGAGCAGTACTTC | CASSLSGTTTYEQYF
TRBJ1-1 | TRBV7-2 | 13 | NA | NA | TGTGCCAGCAGCCCCGGTATGAACACTGAAGCTTTCTTT | CASSPGMNTEAFF
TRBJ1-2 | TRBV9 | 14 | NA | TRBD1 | TGTGCCAGCAGTGGGACAGGGGGGAACTATGGCTACACCTTC | CASSGTGGNYGYTF
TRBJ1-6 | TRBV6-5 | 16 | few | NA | TGTGCCAGCAGTTACTCCTCAGGGGCGATTTATTCACCCCTCCACTTT | CASSYSSGAIYSPLHF
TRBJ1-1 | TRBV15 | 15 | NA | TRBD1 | TGTGCCACCAGCAGACTTAGACAGGGGACGACTGAAGCTTTCTTT | CATSRLRQGTTEAFF
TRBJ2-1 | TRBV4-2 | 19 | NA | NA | TGTGCCAGCAGTATTGACAGGCCTGGGGGTTTTAGCTCCTACAATGAGCAGTTCTTC | CASSIDRPGGFSSYNEQFF
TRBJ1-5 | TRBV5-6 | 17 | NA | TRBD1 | TGTGCCAGCAGCTTGGGTACAGGGGGGAGAGGCAATCAGCCCCAGCATTTT | CASSLGTGGRGNQPQHF